This T cell receptor beta chain came from a study of T cells in Graves' hyperthyroidism and ophthalmopathy (dated by TCRdb to between 2019 and 2020). Regarding the study in general: A discovery cohort of fewer than 110 patients, roughly 45 with Graves' ophthalmopathy and fewer than 65 with stable Graves' hyperthyroidism, was used to find distinguishing TCR V-J signatures. Whether ophthalmopathy could be predicted prospectively was tested in an independent validation cohort made up of roughly 19 hyperthyroidism patients plus 17 patients who later progressed to ophthalmopathy. The 90 or so discovery patients were randomly split 7:3 into training and test sets. The study also compared thyroid tissue and blood T-cell repertoires from roughly 6 Graves' hyperthyroidism patients. After sampling, hyperthyroidism patients received methimazole starting at 30 mg daily, and ophthalmopathy patients received high-dose intravenous methylprednisolone. According to the paper, TCR Vbeta CDR3 sequencing was carried out on 135 peripheral blood samples, which came from over 40 ophthalmopathy, approximately 72 hyperthyroidism and roughly 17 progressor patients.

Trimming leaves V shorter by 5 bases and J shorter by 4 bases, with the junction holding 8 bases beyond the gene matches. Including cysteine and phenylalanine, the CDR3 has 16 amino acids. CDR3 DNA only is kept here, 48 bases in frame from base 1. Stable Graves' hyperthyroidism was defined as the absence of progression to ophthalmopathy over 18 months of follow-up. Hyperthyroidism patients were aged 18 to 65 years and newly diagnosed, with disease duration of less than 2 months. Exclusion was applied to patients with uncontrolled infections, other autoimmune diseases, pregnancy or lactation. Diagnoses were based on clinical symptoms, serum thyroxine and TRAb, thyroid ultrasound and orbital computed tomography. Total RNA was extracted with Trizol reagent, and quality was checked on an Agilent 2100 Bioanalyzer. General study outcomes and caveats: A 13 V-J signature model separated ophthalmopathy from stable hyperthyroidism, with approximately 87% sensitivity and roughly 81% specificity in cross-validation and 80%/75% in testing. In validation, progression to ophthalmopathy was predicted by the model with almost 71% sensitivity and 72.22% specificity, a median of roughly 6 months before onset. Blood samples also contained most of the expanded thyroid clonotypes (frequency above 0.001), which suggests that blood repertoires may reflect thyroid immune responses. Sample size was not statistically predetermined, and investigators were not blinded to group allocation.

Amplification of TCR beta CDR3 regions was carried out from RNA transcripts. For the first round of RT-PCR on the TCR CDR3, the HTBI primer set was used together with the Qiagen OneStep RT-PCR kit. A second multiplex PCR round built the libraries, followed by size selection and purification. Libraries were sequenced paired-end with 100 bp reads on an Illumina HiSeq2000. Under the source paper's analysis protocol: Raw data were processed with SOAPnuke, discarding reads with adapters, uncalled bases, mean Phred below 15, or no exact constant-primer or identifier match. COPE v1.2.5 was used to merge the high-quality paired reads, and each unique nucleotide sequence was defined as a clonotype. Clonotypes were aligned to IMGT TRBV, TRBD and TRBJ reference segments using MiTCR v1.1. Only V-J combinations with frequency above 0.0001, covering 99.2% of repertoires, were analysed. The TCS score was defined as the ratio of F50 (clonal expansion) to E x V (chaos), calculated using BLOSUM62-based TCRdist between CDR3 peptides within each V-J. Welch's t-statistics and random forest reduced 450 to 600 V-J features to 10 to 15, which were used in a naive Bayes classifier (R e1071). Thyroid-blood repertoire similarity was quantified with the Morisita-Horn index. TCRdb reanalyzed the raw reads on its own, using fastp at Q25 for trimming and MiXCR for clone calling, and kept in-frame beta chains. Rows with one shared CDR3 protein collapse into an entry with the most common genes and DNA. Here the V and J calls rest on TCRdb's processing, not on the authors' analysis. This sample comprises 530,000 or so distinct CDR3 sequences, approximately 44% of them detected only once. Around 8% of the sample comes from the top ten.

Of note for this clonotype: Its recognized antigen is unknown. Base-call qualities are not available, and no considerably larger clone is one nucleotide away.

Rearrangement joined TRBV12-3 or TRBV12-4 to TRBJ2-2; 9 bases in between match TRBD1. This receptor was identified in a woman in her late teens or twenties with Graves' hyperthyroidism. The source material was peripheral blood or thyroid tissue (not recorded which). The nucleotides read TGTGCCAGCAGTCAGACAGGGGGAGTAAGCACCGGGGAGCTGTTTTTT. Translated, this is CASSQTGGVSTGELFF.